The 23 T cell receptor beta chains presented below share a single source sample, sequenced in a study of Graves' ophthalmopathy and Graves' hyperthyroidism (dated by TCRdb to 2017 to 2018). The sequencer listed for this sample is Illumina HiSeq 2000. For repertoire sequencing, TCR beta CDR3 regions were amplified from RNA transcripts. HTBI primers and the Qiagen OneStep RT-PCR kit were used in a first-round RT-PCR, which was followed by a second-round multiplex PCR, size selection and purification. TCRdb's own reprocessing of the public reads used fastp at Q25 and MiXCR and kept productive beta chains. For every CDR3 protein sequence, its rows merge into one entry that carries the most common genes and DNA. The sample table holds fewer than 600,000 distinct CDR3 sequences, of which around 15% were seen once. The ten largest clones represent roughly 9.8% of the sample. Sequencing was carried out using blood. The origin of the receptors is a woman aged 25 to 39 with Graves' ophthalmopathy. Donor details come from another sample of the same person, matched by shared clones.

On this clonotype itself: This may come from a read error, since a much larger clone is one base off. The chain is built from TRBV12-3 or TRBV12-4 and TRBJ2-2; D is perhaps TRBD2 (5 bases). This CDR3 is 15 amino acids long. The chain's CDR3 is CASSFRTLSTGELCF. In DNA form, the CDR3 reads TGTGCCAGCAGTTTCAGGACCCTTAGCACCGGGGAGCTGTGTTTT.

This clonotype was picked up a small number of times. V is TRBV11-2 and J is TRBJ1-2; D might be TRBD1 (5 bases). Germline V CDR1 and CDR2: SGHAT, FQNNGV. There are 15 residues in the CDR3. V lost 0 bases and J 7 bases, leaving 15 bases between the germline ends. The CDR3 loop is CASSLDGTGGSGYTF. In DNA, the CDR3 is TGTGCCAGCAGCTTAGATGGGACCGGGGGGAGTGGCTACACCTTC.

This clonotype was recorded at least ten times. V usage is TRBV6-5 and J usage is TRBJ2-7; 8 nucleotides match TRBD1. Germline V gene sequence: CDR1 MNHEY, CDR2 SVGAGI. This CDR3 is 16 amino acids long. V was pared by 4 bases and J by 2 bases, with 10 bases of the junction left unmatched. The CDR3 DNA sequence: TGTGCCAGCAGTTCCCCCTGGACAGGGTACACCTACGAGCAGTACTTC. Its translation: CASSSPWTGYTYEQYF.

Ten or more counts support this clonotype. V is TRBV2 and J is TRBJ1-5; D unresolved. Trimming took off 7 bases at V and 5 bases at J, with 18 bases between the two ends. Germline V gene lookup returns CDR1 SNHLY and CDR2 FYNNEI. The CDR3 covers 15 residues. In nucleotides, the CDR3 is TGTGCCAGCAATAGGTTGTCTAGCAAGGATCAGCCCCAGCATTTT. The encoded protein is CASNRLSSKDQPQHF.

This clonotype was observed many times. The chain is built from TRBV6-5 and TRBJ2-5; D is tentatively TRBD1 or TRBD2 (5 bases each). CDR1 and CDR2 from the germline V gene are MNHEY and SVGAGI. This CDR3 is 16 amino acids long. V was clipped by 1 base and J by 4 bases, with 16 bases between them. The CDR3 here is CASSYFGAAPGETQYF. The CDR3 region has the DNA TGTGCCAGCAGTTACTTCGGGGCTGCTCCGGGAGAGACCCAGTACTTC.

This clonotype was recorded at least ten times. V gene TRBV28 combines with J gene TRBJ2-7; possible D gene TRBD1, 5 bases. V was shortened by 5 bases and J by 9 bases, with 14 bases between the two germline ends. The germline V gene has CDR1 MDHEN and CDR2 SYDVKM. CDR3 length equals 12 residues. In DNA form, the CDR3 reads TGTGCCAGCAGTCGCCTCAGGGCTGGGCAGTACTTC. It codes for CASSRLRAGQYF.

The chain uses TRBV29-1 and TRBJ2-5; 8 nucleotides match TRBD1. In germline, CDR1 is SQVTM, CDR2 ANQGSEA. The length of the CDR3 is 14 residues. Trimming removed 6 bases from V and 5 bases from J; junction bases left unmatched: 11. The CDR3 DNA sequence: TGCAGCGTGGGTACGCCGGACAGGGATGAGACCCAGTACTTC. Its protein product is CSVGTPDRDETQYF.

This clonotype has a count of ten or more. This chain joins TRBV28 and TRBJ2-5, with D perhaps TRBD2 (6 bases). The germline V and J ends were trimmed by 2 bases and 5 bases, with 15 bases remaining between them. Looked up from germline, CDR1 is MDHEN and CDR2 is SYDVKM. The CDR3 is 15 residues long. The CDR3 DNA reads TGTGCCAGCAGTTTACTAGCGTCACCGGGGGAGACCCAGTACTTC. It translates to CASSLLASPGETQYF.

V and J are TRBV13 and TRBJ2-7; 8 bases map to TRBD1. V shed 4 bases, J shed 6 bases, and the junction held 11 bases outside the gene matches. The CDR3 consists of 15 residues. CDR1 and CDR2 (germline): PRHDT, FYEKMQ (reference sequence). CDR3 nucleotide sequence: TGTGCCAGCAGCTCTAGCCAGGGGGCGCGGCTCGAGCAGTACTTC. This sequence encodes CASSSSQGARLEQYF.

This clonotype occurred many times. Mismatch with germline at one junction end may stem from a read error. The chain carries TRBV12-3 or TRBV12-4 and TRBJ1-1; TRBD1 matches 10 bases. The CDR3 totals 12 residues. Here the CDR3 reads CASSLGTGVTLF. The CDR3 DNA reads TGTGCCAGCAGTTTGGGGACAGGGGTGACCCTCTTT.

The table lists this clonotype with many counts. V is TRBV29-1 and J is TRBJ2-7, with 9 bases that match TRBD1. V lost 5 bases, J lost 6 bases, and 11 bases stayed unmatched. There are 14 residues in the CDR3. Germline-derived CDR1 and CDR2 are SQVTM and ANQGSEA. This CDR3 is CSVTSGTGMSEQYF. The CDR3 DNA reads TGCAGCGTTACTTCCGGGACAGGGATGAGCGAGCAGTACTTC.

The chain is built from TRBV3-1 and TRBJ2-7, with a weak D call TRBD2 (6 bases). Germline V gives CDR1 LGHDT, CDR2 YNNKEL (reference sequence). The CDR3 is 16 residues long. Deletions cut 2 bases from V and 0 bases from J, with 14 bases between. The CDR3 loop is CASSQLSGSYSYEQYF. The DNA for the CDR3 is TGTGCCAGCAGCCAATTAAGCGGGTCATACTCCTACGAGCAGTACTTC.

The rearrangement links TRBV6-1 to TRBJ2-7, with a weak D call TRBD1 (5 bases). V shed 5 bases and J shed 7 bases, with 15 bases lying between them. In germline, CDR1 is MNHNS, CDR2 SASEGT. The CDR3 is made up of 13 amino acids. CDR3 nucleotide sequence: TGTGCCAGCAGTCCGCCAGGGTCCGGTGAGCAGTACTTC. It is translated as CASSPPGSGEQYF.

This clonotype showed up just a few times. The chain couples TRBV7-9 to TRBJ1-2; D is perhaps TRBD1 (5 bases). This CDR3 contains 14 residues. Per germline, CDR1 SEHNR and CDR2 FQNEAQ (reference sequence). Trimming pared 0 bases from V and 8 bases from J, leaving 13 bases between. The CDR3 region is CASSLAVGAGGYTF. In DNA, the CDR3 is TGTGCCAGCAGCTTAGCGGTTGGGGCAGGAGGCTACACCTTC.

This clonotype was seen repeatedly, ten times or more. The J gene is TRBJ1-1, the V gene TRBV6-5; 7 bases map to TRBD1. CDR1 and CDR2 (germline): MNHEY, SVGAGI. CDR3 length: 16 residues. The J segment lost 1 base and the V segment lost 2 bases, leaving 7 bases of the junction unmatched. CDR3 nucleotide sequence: TGTGCCAGCAGTTACGCGCCCCGGACAGGGAACACTGAAGCTTTCTTT. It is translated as CASSYAPRTGNTEAFF.

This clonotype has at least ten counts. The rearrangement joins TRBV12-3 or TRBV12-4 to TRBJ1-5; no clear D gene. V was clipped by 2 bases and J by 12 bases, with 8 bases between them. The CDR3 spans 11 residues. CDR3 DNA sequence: TGTGCCAGCAGTTTAACCTCTAACCAGCATTTT. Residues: CASSLTSNQHF.

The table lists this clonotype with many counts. CDR3 residues: CASSPGVMNTEAFF. Here the CDR3 DNA reads TGTGCCAGCAGCCCAGGGGTCATGAACACTGAAGCTTTCTTT. The chain uses TRBV28 and TRBJ1-1, with D tentatively TRBD1 (6 bases). CDR3 size: 14 residues. Trimming took 6 bases from V and 0 from J, leaving 11 bases between them. CDR1 MDHEN and CDR2 SYDVKM come from the germline V gene.

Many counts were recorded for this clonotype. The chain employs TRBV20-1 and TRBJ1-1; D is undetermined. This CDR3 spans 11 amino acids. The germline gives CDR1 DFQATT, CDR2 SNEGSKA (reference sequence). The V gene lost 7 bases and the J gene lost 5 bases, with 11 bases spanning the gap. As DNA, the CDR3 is TGCAGTGTAACTTTGCAGACTGAAGCTTTCTTT. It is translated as CSVTLQTEAFF.

DNA of the CDR3: TGTGCCAGCACCTACAGGGTAACTGAAGCTTTCTTT. Its translation: CASTYRVTEAFF. This chain uses TRBV6-5 with TRBJ1-1; possibly TRBD1 for D (6 bases). The germline V and J ends were trimmed by 7 bases and 5 bases, with 11 bases remaining between them. Germline loops: CDR1 MNHEY, CDR2 SVGAGI. The CDR3 length is 12 residues.

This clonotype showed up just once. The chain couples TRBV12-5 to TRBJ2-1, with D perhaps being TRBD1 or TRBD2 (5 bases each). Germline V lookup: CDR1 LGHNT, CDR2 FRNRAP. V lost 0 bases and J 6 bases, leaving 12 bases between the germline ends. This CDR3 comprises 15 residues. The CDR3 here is CASGLVEGPFNEQFF. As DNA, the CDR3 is TGTGCTAGTGGTTTGGTAGAGGGACCTTTCAATGAGCAGTTCTTC.

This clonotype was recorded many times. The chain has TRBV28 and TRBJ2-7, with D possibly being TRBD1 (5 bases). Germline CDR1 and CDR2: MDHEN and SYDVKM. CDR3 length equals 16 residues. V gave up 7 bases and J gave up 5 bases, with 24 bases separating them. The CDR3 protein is CASIQGTPSAIHEQYF. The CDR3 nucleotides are TGTGCCAGCATCCAGGGTACCCCCTCCGCAATCCACGAGCAGTACTTC.

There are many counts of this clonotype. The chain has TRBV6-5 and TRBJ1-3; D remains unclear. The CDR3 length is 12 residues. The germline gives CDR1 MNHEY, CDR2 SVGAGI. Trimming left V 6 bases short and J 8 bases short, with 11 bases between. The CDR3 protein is CASSGTRYTIYF. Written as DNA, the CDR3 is TGTGCCAGCAGCGGAACTAGGTACACCATATATTTT.

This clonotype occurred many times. The CDR3 sequence is CASSYVDRENLPLHF. The DNA of the CDR3 is TGTGCCAGCAGTTACGTCGACAGGGAGAACTTACCCCTCCACTTT. This sequence joins TRBV6-2 or TRBV6-3 and TRBJ1-6; 7 bases are shared with TRBD1. The CDR3 spans 15 residues. V shed 2 bases, J shed 12 bases, and the junction held 10 bases outside the gene matches. Germline V lookup: CDR1 MNHEY, CDR2 SVGEGT.